The entry below gives a single TCR beta chain sequence along with its context. There are 15 residues in the CDR3. V dropped 6 bases and J dropped 4 bases, with 15 bases sitting between them. Germline-derived CDR1 and CDR2 are MDHEN and SYDVKM. This entry comes from a study of shared T cell receptors in the human thymus. This table comes from immunoSEQ multiplex PCR, and its TCRdb copy is limited to in-frame clones, with some not included. The sample has approximately 660,000 clones; roughly 88% are singletons. These data also formed part of another study, on human thymus T cells. According to that study: Donation was from healthy Finnish infants who were having corrective surgery that addressed congenital heart defects. It was from resections taken during corrective heart surgery that the thymus tissue came. Biased V and J segment usage appeared in thymus and peripheral blood. Overlap was high between thymic repertoires from unrelated individuals, as reported in related research.

The sample consisted of thymocytes. The TCR sequence derives from a boy younger than two with a congenital heart defect. The chain couples TRBV28 to TRBJ2-2, with TRBD1 as a possible D gene (6 bases). Here the CDR3 reads CASRPGQLITGELFF. In DNA form, the CDR3 reads TGTGCCAGCAGACCTGGACAGTTAATCACCGGGGAGCTGTTTTTT.